These 31 T cell receptor beta chains were all obtained from the same sample, sequenced in a study of blood T cell repertoires in COVID-19. Only in-frame clones appear in the TCRdb table, and some are missing; sequencing was by immunoSEQ multiplex PCR. The sample has around 64,000 clones; around nine tenths are singletons. Sequencing was performed on peripheral blood. The receptors originated from a woman aged 80 or older with acute or convalescent COVID-19.

The count of this clone is one. In nucleotides, the CDR3 is TGTGCCAGTCAAAAAGCGGGGGGGTCGAATGAGCAGTTCTTC. Its protein product is CASQKAGGSNEQFF. The chain links TRBV19 to TRBJ2-1; 10 bases map to TRBD2. V shed 8 bases and J 7 bases; nucleotides not matched to a gene: 8. This CDR3 region has 14 residues. Per the germline V gene, CDR1 is LNHDA and CDR2 is SQIVND (reference sequence).

The chain employs TRBV9 and TRBJ2-1, with 8 bases matching TRBD2. The CDR3 sequence is 12 residues long. CDR1 is SGDLS, CDR2 YYNGEE, per germline. V lost 4 bases and J lost 9; bases outside the gene matches: 3. The CDR3, as DNA: TGTGCCAGCAGCCTTGCGGGAGGTGAGCAGTTCTTC. Translating it yields CASSLAGGEQFF.

V and J are TRBV6-2 or TRBV6-3 and TRBJ2-3, with TRBD2 identical over 9 bases. V trimming: 4 bases; J trimming: 1 base; junction bases outside the gene matches: 3. Per the germline V gene, CDR1 is MNHEY and CDR2 is SVGEGT. This CDR3 comprises 15 residues. CDR3 nucleotides: TGTGCCAGCAGTTCGAGACTAGCGGGCACAGATACGCAGTATTTT. This gives the protein CASSSRLAGTDTQYF.

The CDR3 is CASSVGGGNTIYF. The CDR3 nucleotides read TGTGCCAGCAGCGTTGGAGGGGGAAACACCATATATTTT. The rearrangement links TRBV9 to TRBJ1-3; D unclear. V lost 2 bases, J lost 4 bases, and 7 bases lay in between. The CDR3 has 13 residues. Germline V gene sequence: CDR1 SGDLS, CDR2 YYNGEE.

V and J are TRBV11-3 and TRBJ2-1, with 11 nucleotides matching TRBD2. The CDR3 is made up of 16 amino acids. Per the germline V gene, CDR1 is SGHNT and CDR2 is YENEEA. V was pared by 5 bases and J by 9 bases, with 12 bases of the junction left unmatched. CDR3 loop: CASSLIAGGPFSEQFF. CDR3 DNA: TGTGCCAGCAGCCTCATAGCGGGAGGGCCGTTTAGTGAGCAGTTCTTC.

The DNA for the CDR3 is TGTGCCAGCAGTTACTCGCCCCACTACCCGAACACTGAAGCTTTCTTT. Translated, it gives CASSYSPHYPNTEAFF. The genes are TRBV6-5 and TRBJ1-1, with D unresolved. Trimming took 0 bases from V and 1 from J, leaving 12 bases between them. Looked up from germline, CDR1 is MNHEY and CDR2 is SVGAGI. CDR3 length equals 16 residues.

The chain joins TRBV6-5 to TRBJ2-5; D is unresolved. The CDR3 consists of 13 residues. The V and J ends lost 2 bases and 3 bases respectively, with 7 bases between them. Germline assignment: CDR1 MNHEY and CDR2 SVGAGI. CDR3 sequence reads: CASSYRVEETQYF. The CDR3 nucleotides read TGTGCCAGCAGTTACCGAGTGGAAGAGACCCAGTACTTC.

This clone has just one count. V usage is TRBV5-4 and J usage is TRBJ1-2; 8 nucleotides line up with TRBD1. This CDR3 comprises 17 residues. With 2 bases clipped from V and 7 bases from J, the junction kept 16 bases outside the gene matches. Per germline, CDR1 SGHNT and CDR2 YYREEE (reference sequence). This CDR3 is CASSFPGGQSMIGGYTF. The CDR3 DNA follows: TGTGCCAGCAGCTTCCCAGGGGGCCAGAGCATGATTGGTGGCTACACCTTC.

The J gene is TRBJ2-2, the V gene TRBV5-4; D is unclear. Germline V lookup: CDR1 SGHNT, CDR2 YYREEE (reference sequence). The CDR3 has 14 amino acids. Trimming took 0 bases from V and 2 from J, leaving 5 bases between them. The CDR3 coding sequence is TGTGCCAGCAGCTTGGGACTCAACACCGGGGAGCTGTTTTTT. Residues: CASSLGLNTGELFF.

The chain is built from TRBV5-1 and TRBJ2-5, with D possibly matching TRBD2 (6 bases). Germline V lookup: CDR1 SGHRS, CDR2 YFSETQ. This CDR3 contains 15 residues. Trimming took 5 bases from V and 4 from J, leaving 18 bases between them. DNA of the CDR3: TGCGCCAGCAGTCCTGACGAGCCGGGACTAGAGACCCAGTACTTC. This codes for CASSPDEPGLETQYF. Together with reference TRBV5-1 and TRBJ2-5, the CDR3 gives the full variable domain: KAGVTQTPRYLIKTRGQQVTLSCSPISGHRSVSWYQQTPGQGLQFLFEYFSETQRNKGNFPGRFSGRQFSNSRSEMNVSTLELGDSALYLCASSPDEPGLETQYFGPGTRLLVL.

The chain links TRBV10-3 to TRBJ1-3; 7 nucleotides agree with TRBD1. After removal of 6 bases from V and 4 bases from J, the junction contained 6 bases not matched to a gene. Germline loops: CDR1 ENHRY, CDR2 SYGVKD. The CDR3 covers 14 residues. The CDR3 DNA reads TGTGCCATCAGCGTTACAGGGGACGGAAACACCATATATTTT. This translates into CAISVTGDGNTIYF.

The chain couples TRBV19 to TRBJ2-1; 15 bases are shared with TRBD2. Germline V gives CDR1 LNHDA, CDR2 SQIVND (reference sequence). The CDR3 loop spans 16 amino acids. After removal of 3 bases from V and 6 bases from J, the junction contained 3 bases not matched to a gene. This CDR3 reads CASSMGLAGGSNEQFF. The CDR3 nucleotides are TGTGCCAGTAGTATGGGACTAGCGGGAGGAAGCAATGAGCAGTTCTTC. The full variable domain, its missing parts supplied by reference TRBV19 and TRBJ2-1, is DGGITQSPKYLFRKEGQNVTLSCEQNLNHDAMYWYRQDPGQGLRLIYYSQIVNDFQKGDIAEGYSVSREKKESFPLTVTSAQKNPTAFYLCASSMGLAGGSNEQFFGPGTRLTVL.

The rearrangement joins TRBV5-8 to TRBJ2-1; a weak D match, TRBD1 (5 bases). From germline, CDR1 is SGHTS and CDR2 YDEGEE. Trimming pared 4 bases from V and 6 bases from J, leaving 14 bases between. There are 14 residues in the CDR3. In DNA, the CDR3 is TGTGCCAGCAGCAGGATAAGGACATCCAATGAGCAGTTCTTC. Residues: CASSRIRTSNEQFF.

The chain combines TRBV9 with TRBJ1-2, with D maybe TRBD1 (5 bases). Trimming pared 0 bases from V and 7 bases from J, leaving 13 bases between. CDR3 size: 14 residues. From germline, CDR1 is SGDLS and CDR2 YYNGEE. The CDR3 sequence: CASSVEAGHRGYTF. CDR3 sequence (DNA): TGTGCCAGCAGCGTAGAAGCGGGGCATCGTGGCTACACCTTC. The full variable domain, completed using reference TRBV9 and TRBJ1-2, is DSGVTQTPKHLITATGQRVTLRCSPRSGDLSVYWYQQSLDQGLQFLIQYYNGEERAKGNILERFSAQQFPDLHSELNLSSLELGDSALYFCASSVEAGHRGYTFGSGTRLTVV.

The chain employs TRBV5-6 and TRBJ2-1; 13 bases line up with TRBD2. Trimming removed 3 bases from V and 4 bases from J; junction bases left unmatched: 4. Germline V gene lookup returns CDR1 SGHDT and CDR2 YYEEEE. This CDR3 contains 16 residues. The CDR3 loop reads CASSSELAGGYNEQFF. The CDR3 DNA reads as TGTGCCAGCAGCTCCGAACTAGCGGGAGGGTACAATGAGCAGTTCTTC.

The chain recombines TRBV28 with TRBJ2-7; 7 bases agree with TRBD1. Germline loops: CDR1 MDHEN, CDR2 SYDVKM. The V and J ends lost 7 bases and 6 bases, in that order; junction bases with no gene match: 15. This CDR3 contains 15 residues. This CDR3 is CASIPLQGTGSEQYF. The CDR3 nucleotides are TGTGCCAGCATCCCTCTACAGGGGACGGGTAGCGAGCAGTACTTC.

The chain links TRBV11-2 to TRBJ2-7; D perhaps matches TRBD2 (5 bases). V was trimmed by 0 bases and J by 5 bases, leaving 17 bases between them. The CDR3 has 16 residues. Germline V gene sequence: CDR1 SGHAT, CDR2 FQNNGV. CDR3 amino acids: CASSLDPGVPRDEQYF. DNA for the CDR3: TGTGCCAGCAGCTTAGACCCCGGGGTTCCCCGGGACGAGCAGTACTTC.

This clone was seen a single time. V and J are TRBV28 and TRBJ1-6, with 8 bases matching TRBD1. The junction had 6 bases not matched to a gene; V was cut back by 6 bases and J by 8 bases. The CDR3 is 14 residues long. The germline V gene encodes CDR1 MDHEN and CDR2 SYDVKM. The CDR3 reads CASRLRTGYSPLHF. The CDR3 nucleotides are TGTGCCAGCAGACTAAGGACAGGGTATTCACCCCTCCACTTT. Filled out from reference TRBV28 and TRBJ1-6, the complete variable domain reads DVKVTQSSRYLVKRTGEKVFLECVQDMDHENMFWYRQDPGLGLRLIYFSYDVKMKEKGDIPEGYSVSREKKERFSLILESASTNQTSMYLCASRLRTGYSPLHFGNGTRLTVT.

The chain combines TRBV7-2 with TRBJ1-6; D might be TRBD1 (5 bases). Germline CDR1 reads SGHTA; CDR2 reads FQGNSA. Deletions cut 1 base from V and 9 bases from J, with 7 bases between. The CDR3 spans 13 residues. CDR3 coding DNA: TGTGCCAGCAGCTTAGGGAGGGGTTCACCCCTCCACTTT. Residues: CASSLGRGSPLHF.

The chain combines TRBV5-1 with TRBJ1-3; no reliable D call. Trimming pared 2 bases from V and 3 bases from J, leaving 3 bases between. CDR1 and CDR2 (germline): SGHRS, YFSETQ. The CDR3 covers 12 residues. The chain's CDR3 is CASSFSGNTIYF. CDR3 DNA sequence: TGCGCCAGCAGCTTTAGTGGAAACACCATATATTTT. Based on the CDR3 plus reference TRBV5-1 and TRBJ1-3, the full variable domain is KAGVTQTPRYLIKTRGQQVTLSCSPISGHRSVSWYQQTPGQGLQFLFEYFSETQRNKGNFPGRFSGRQFSNSRSEMNVSTLELGDSALYLCASSFSGNTIYFGEGSWLTVV.

The J gene is TRBJ1-3, the V gene TRBV6-1, with D uncertain. The CDR3 loop spans 13 amino acids. Germline V lookup: CDR1 MNHNS, CDR2 SASEGT. Trimming shortened V by 3 bases and J by 9 bases, and 12 bases separated the two germline ends. CDR3 loop: CASSEVGPFTIYF. The CDR3 DNA follows: TGTGCCAGCAGTGAGGTTGGCCCTTTCACCATATATTTT.

This clone appeared once. V and J are TRBV5-1 and TRBJ1-1; 7 positions agree with TRBD1. The CDR3 consists of 14 residues. From germline, CDR1 is SGHRS and CDR2 YFSETQ. J was trimmed by 4 bases and V by 4 bases; bases with no gene match: 7. CDR3 residues: CASSPTTGTTEAFF. In DNA form, the CDR3 reads TGCGCCAGCAGCCCAACGACAGGGACCACTGAAGCTTTCTTT. The variable domain in full, with the rest retrieved from reference TRBV5-1 and TRBJ1-1, is KAGVTQTPRYLIKTRGQQVTLSCSPISGHRSVSWYQQTPGQGLQFLFEYFSETQRNKGNFPGRFSGRQFSNSRSEMNVSTLELGDSALYLCASSPTTGTTEAFFGQGTRLTVV.

CDR3 sequence reads: CASSLRDRDPMNTEAFF. CDR3 nucleotides: TGTGCCAGCAGCCTCCGGGACAGGGACCCCATGAACACTGAAGCTTTCTTT. This rearrangement joins TRBV21-1 to TRBJ1-1; TRBD1, as called in the table, went unchecked against the DNA. TRBV21-1 is designated a pseudogene. The CDR3 extends over 17 amino acids.

This clone was found once. This rearrangement joins TRBV5-1 to TRBJ1-1; D remains unclear. V lost 4 bases and J lost 3, with 7 bases in between. In germline, CDR1 is SGHRS, CDR2 YFSETQ. This CDR3 is built from 12 residues. The CDR3 sequence: CASSGADTEAFF. The DNA for the CDR3 is TGCGCCAGCAGCGGTGCGGACACTGAAGCTTTCTTT. Full variable domain (rest looked up from reference TRBV5-1 and TRBJ1-1): KAGVTQTPRYLIKTRGQQVTLSCSPISGHRSVSWYQQTPGQGLQFLFEYFSETQRNKGNFPGRFSGRQFSNSRSEMNVSTLELGDSALYLCASSGADTEAFFGQGTRLTVV.

The J gene is TRBJ1-1, the V gene TRBV5-1; 7 bases fit TRBD1. CDR1 and CDR2 (germline): SGHRS, YFSETQ. V trimming: 0 bases; J trimming: 5 bases; junction bases outside the gene matches: 4. The CDR3 is made up of 14 amino acids. The CDR3 sequence is CASSLETGRTEAFF. The CDR3 DNA is TGCGCCAGCAGCTTGGAGACAGGGAGGACTGAAGCTTTCTTT.

The V gene is TRBV19, the J gene TRBJ2-2, with 10 bases fitting TRBD2. Per the germline V gene, CDR1 is LNHDA and CDR2 is SQIVND (reference sequence). The CDR3 extends over 16 amino acids. Germline trimming cut 6 bases from V and 7 bases from J; bases unmatched to any gene: 11. The CDR3 loop is CASRKDPLAGHGELFF. CDR3 in DNA: TGTGCCAGTAGAAAGGACCCACTAGCGGGGCACGGGGAGCTGTTTTTT.

J is TRBJ1-1 and V is TRBV14; 8 bases fit TRBD1. The V and J ends lost 1 base and 5 bases, in that order; junction bases with no gene match: 6. CDR3 length equals 15 residues. Per the germline V gene, CDR1 is SGHDN and CDR2 is FVKESK. CDR3 residues: CASSQVPGGLTEAFF. In DNA form, the CDR3 reads TGTGCCAGCAGCCAAGTCCCAGGGGGCTTAACTGAAGCTTTCTTT.

This clone was seen just once. V is TRBV10-3 and J is TRBJ2-6; 9 bases fit TRBD1. CDR1 is ENHRY, CDR2 SYGVKD, per germline. The V segment lost 5 bases and the J segment 1 base; nucleotides outside the gene matches: 6. CDR3 length: 17 residues. Written as DNA, the CDR3 is TGTGCCATCAGTTTGACAGGGGGTTATTCTGGGGCCAACGTCCTGACTTTC. It codes for CAISLTGGYSGANVLTF.

This chain connects TRBV10-1 to TRBJ1-6; maybe TRBD1 (6 bases). The CDR3 totals 13 residues. V was trimmed by 2 bases and J by 9 bases, leaving 8 bases between them. In germline, CDR1 is WNHNN, CDR2 SYGVQD (reference sequence). CDR3 nucleotide sequence: TGCGCCAGCAGTGAGAACAGGGTTTCACCCCTCCACTTT. Residues: CASSENRVSPLHF.

V and J are TRBV3-1 (or the pseudogene TRBV3-2) and TRBJ2-7, with D tentatively TRBD2 (6 bases). The CDR3 runs 13 residues. Germline V gene data show CDR1 as LGHDT and CDR2 as YNNKEL (reference sequence). V was shortened by 1 base and J by 3 bases, with 7 bases between the two germline ends. This CDR3 reads CASSQGEVYEQYF. Here the CDR3 DNA reads TGTGCCAGCAGCCAAGGGGAGGTCTACGAGCAGTACTTC.

The chain is built from TRBV2 and TRBJ1-5; no clear D gene. The CDR3 is 15 residues long. Per germline, CDR1 SNHLY and CDR2 FYNNEI. V shed 2 bases and J shed 3 bases, with 11 bases lying between them. The CDR3 sequence: CASSERDGDNQPQHF. CDR3 DNA sequence: TGTGCCAGCAGTGAACGAGACGGAGACAATCAGCCCCAGCATTTT.